These 20 T cell receptor beta chains originate from one sample sequenced in a study of T cells expressing NK-cell markers. TCRdb reprocessed the 5' RACE reads and keeps a single row for each CDR3 protein, giving no DNA. The repertoire table contains 500,000 or so distinct CDR3 sequences. The sequenced sample consisted of blood T cells: a sorted CD56 or NKG2C T cell subset, CD4+ or CD8+ T cells, or bulk PBMC T cells (not recorded which). The origin of the receptors is a man aged 18-30 years in good health.

The V and J genes are TRBV6-5 and TRBJ1-4. The germline gives CDR1 MNHEY, CDR2 SVGAGI. This CDR3 has 16 amino acids. Here the CDR3 reads CASSYDTPWDNEKLFF.

The chain couples TRBV29-1 to TRBJ1-1. The CDR3 is made up of 13 amino acids. Per the germline V gene, CDR1 is SQVTM and CDR2 is ANQGSEA. CDR3 amino acids: CSVVRTMNTEAFF.

V is TRBV29-1 and J is TRBJ2-3; TCRdb reports TRBD1, a call that lacks DNA to check it against. CDR3 size: 14 residues. Germline lookup yields CDR1 SQVTM and CDR2 ANQGSEA. CDR3: CSVPAGGLRDTQYF.

The chain is built from TRBV6-2 or TRBV6-3 and TRBJ2-5. The CDR3 loop spans 11 amino acids. Germline V gene data show CDR1 as MNHEY and CDR2 as SVGEGT. CDR3 protein: CASSQTETQYF.

This sequence joins TRBV7-9 and TRBJ2-5; the D gene TCRdb calls, TRBD1, cannot be checked with no DNA. The CDR3 spans 15 residues. Germline V gene sequence: CDR1 SEHNR, CDR2 FQNEAQ (reference sequence). The CDR3 reads CASSLVGTDQETQYF. Full variable domain (rest looked up from reference TRBV7-9 and TRBJ2-5): DTGVSQNPRHKITKRGQNVTFRCDPISEHNRLYWYRQTLGQGPEFLTYFQNEAQLEKSRLLSDRFSAERPKGSFSTLEIQRTEQGDSAMYLCASSLVGTDQETQYFGPGTRLLVL.

The CDR3 protein is CAWGGAGDYNEQFF. The chain joins TRBV30 to TRBJ2-1; with no DNA, the TCRdb D assignment of TRBD2 cannot be verified. There are 14 residues in the CDR3. The germline V gene encodes CDR1 GTSNPN and CDR2 SVGIG (reference sequence).

V and J are TRBV6-2 or TRBV6-3 and TRBJ1-3. This CDR3 has 15 residues. Germline V gene data show CDR1 as MNHEY and CDR2 as SVGEGT. The chain's CDR3 is CASSYGTSTGNTIYF.

The J gene is TRBJ2-7, the V gene TRBV9; without DNA, the TCRdb call of TRBD1 cannot be checked. The CDR3 runs 16 residues. In germline, CDR1 is SGDLS, CDR2 YYNGEE. The CDR3 sequence: CASSPRRTGGVNEQYF.

The chain links TRBV5-1 to TRBJ2-1; lacking DNA, the TRBD2 call made by TCRdb goes unchecked. The CDR3 is 14 residues long. Germline V gene lookup returns CDR1 SGHRS and CDR2 YFSETQ. The CDR3 reads CASSLGTSSDEQFF.

This chain uses TRBV15 with TRBJ2-1. The germline gives CDR1 LNHNV, CDR2 YYDKDF (reference sequence). CDR3 length: 15 amino acids. CDR3 sequence reads: CATSRGPDSYNEQFF.

This chain connects TRBV27 to TRBJ2-1; TCRdb designates TRBD1, a call that cannot be tested without DNA. Germline CDR1 is MNHEY and CDR2 is SMNVEV (reference sequence). The CDR3 has 13 amino acids. The CDR3 is CASRTGGSNEQFF.

CDR3 protein: CAISESVGFGGYTF. The rearrangement links TRBV10-3 to TRBJ1-2. Germline V gene sequence: CDR1 ENHRY, CDR2 SYGVKD. This CDR3 contains 14 residues.

This chain joins TRBV25-1 and TRBJ1-5; TCRdb calls TRBD1, which cannot be checked without DNA. This CDR3 spans 13 amino acids. Germline lookup yields CDR1 MGHDK and CDR2 SYGVNS. CDR3 amino acids: CASSEGGNQPQHF. Supplemented by reference TRBV25-1 and TRBJ1-5, the full variable domain reads EADIYQTPRYLVIGTGKKITLECSQTMGHDKMYWYQQDPGMELHLIHYSYGVNSTEKGDLSSESTVSRIRTEHFPLTLESARPSHTSQYLCASSEGGNQPQHFGDGTRLSIL.

The chain couples TRBV20-1 to TRBJ2-5; absent DNA, TCRdb's TRBD1 call cannot be checked. Germline V gene sequence: CDR1 DFQATT, CDR2 SNEGSKA (reference sequence). This CDR3 has 14 residues. The CDR3 sequence: CSARAPGGQETQYF.

The chain carries TRBV4-1 and TRBJ2-1. The germline gives CDR1 MGHRA, CDR2 YSYEKL. The length of the CDR3 is 17 residues. The CDR3 region is CASSQVNGDHLNYEQFF.

V and J are TRBV12-3 or TRBV12-4 and TRBJ1-1. The length of the CDR3 is 14 residues. The CDR3 loop reads CASRPKRRNTEAFF.

V is TRBV9 and J is TRBJ2-7. The CDR3 covers 16 residues. Germline-derived CDR1 and CDR2 are SGDLS and YYNGEE. This CDR3 reads CASSVGMTPGSYEQYF. Full variable domain (outside the CDR3, taken from reference TRBV9 and TRBJ2-7): DSGVTQTPKHLITATGQRVTLRCSPRSGDLSVYWYQQSLDQGLQFLIQYYNGEERAKGNILERFSAQQFPDLHSELNLSSLELGDSALYFCASSVGMTPGSYEQYFGPGTRLTVT.

The chain couples TRBV12-3 or TRBV12-4 to TRBJ1-2; no DNA is available, so the TRBD1 call from TCRdb remains unchecked. The length of the CDR3 is 14 residues. CDR3 sequence reads: CASSDRGLSYGYTF.

The V and J genes are TRBV20-1 and TRBJ2-4. The CDR3 extends over 12 amino acids. The germline V gene has CDR1 DFQATT and CDR2 SNEGSKA (reference sequence). This CDR3 is CSAGRTENIQYF.

The chain carries TRBV12-3 or TRBV12-4 and TRBJ2-1; TCRdb designates TRBD2, a call that cannot be tested without DNA. The CDR3 spans 16 residues. The CDR3 protein is CASSFGGLAGRNEQFF.